Below are 32 T cell receptor beta chains sequenced from a single sample in a study of T cells after yellow fever vaccination. TCRdb fed the 5' RACE reads into MiXCR, producing one record per CDR3 protein. The table lists hundreds of thousands of distinct CDR3 sequences, roughly 3.9% of them singletons. Sequencing was performed on PBMCs, taken 5 days after the yellow fever booster vaccination. These receptors were taken from a man aged 18-30 years who received the YFV17D yellow fever vaccine.

Ten or more counts support this clonotype. This chain's CDR3 is CASSPGQIRSNYGYTF. For the CDR3, the DNA is TGTGCCAGCAGTCCAGGACAAATCCGATCTAACTATGGCTACACCTTC. The chain recombines TRBV7-6 with TRBJ1-2; the D gene is possibly TRBD1 (5 bases). The CDR3 is 16 residues long. V was pared by 6 bases and J by 0 bases, with 17 bases between. CDR1 is SGHVS, CDR2 FNYEAQ, per germline.

The chain couples TRBV9 to TRBJ1-2, with a possible D match to TRBD1 (6 bases). The V gene's germline CDR1 is SGDLS and CDR2 YYNGEE. CDR3 length: 18 residues. Between the trimmed V and J ends, which lost 0 bases and 8 bases, there was a span of 26 bases. The CDR3 bases are TGTGCCAGCAGCGTAGCTCCAATTCGACAGGCTCCCTTTTTGGGCTACACCTTC. This codes for CASSVAPIRQAPFLGYTF.

The J gene is TRBJ1-2, the V gene TRBV20-1; D is unresolved. Trimming stripped 3 bases from V and 5 bases from J, with 7 bases between. Germline V lookup: CDR1 DFQATT, CDR2 SNEGSKA (reference sequence). The length of the CDR3 is 11 residues. CDR3 coding DNA: TGCAGTGCTAGTGGGGTGTATGGCTACACCTTC. Its protein product is CSASGVYGYTF.

In this sample, this clonotype turned up a few times. V gene TRBV6-2 or TRBV6-3 combines with J gene TRBJ2-5, with D possibly being TRBD1 or TRBD2 (5 bases each). The CDR3 is made up of 15 amino acids. Trimming took 4 bases from V and 3 from J, leaving 15 bases between them. CDR1 and CDR2 (germline): MNHEY, SVGEGT. The CDR3 loop reads CASSSVGTLEETQYF. The CDR3, as DNA: TGTGCCAGCAGTTCCGTCGGGACGTTAGAAGAGACCCAGTACTTC.

The chain joins TRBV12-5 to TRBJ1-5; D not resolved. The V gene's germline CDR1 is LGHNT and CDR2 FRNRAP. Trimming pared 2 bases from V and 9 bases from J, leaving 8 bases between. The CDR3 is 12 amino acids. The CDR3 spells CASGLPPAPQHF. The CDR3 DNA reads as TGTGCTAGTGGTTTGCCCCCGGCGCCCCAGCATTTT. The entire variable domain, with the rest obtained from reference TRBV12-5 and TRBJ1-5, is as follows: DARVTQTPRHKVTEMGQEVTMRCQPILGHNTVFWYRQTMMQGLELLAYFRNRAPLDDSGMPKDRFSAEMPDATLATLKIQPSEPRDSAVYFCASGLPPAPQHFGDGTRLSIL.

This clonotype was seen repeatedly, ten times or more. The gene calls are TRBV20-1 and TRBJ1-6; D not certain. This CDR3 has 13 residues. V was cut by 3 bases and J by 7 bases, with 10 bases left in between. The V gene's germline CDR1 is DFQATT and CDR2 SNEGSKA (reference sequence). CDR3 in DNA: TGCAGTGCTAGTCGTCTCGGGAATTCACCCCTCCACTTT. Its protein is CSASRLGNSPLHF.

This clonotype has a count of ten or more. The rearrangement joins TRBV5-1 to TRBJ2-2; D gene uncertain. The germline gives CDR1 SGHRS, CDR2 YFSETQ. V lost 4 bases to trimming and J lost 7 bases, with 20 bases between them. The CDR3 consists of 16 residues. In DNA form, the CDR3 reads TGCGCCAGCAGCATAGACGAACCCTCTCCTCACGGGGAGCTGTTTTTT. Translating gives CASSIDEPSPHGELFF.

This chain joins TRBV24-1 and TRBJ2-1, with TRBD2 matching over 7 bases. CDR3 length equals 13 residues. The V segment lost 4 bases and the J segment 9 bases; nucleotides outside the gene matches: 5. Germline V gene lookup returns CDR1 KGHDR and CDR2 SFDVKD. The chain's CDR3 is CATSEGGVGEQFF. The CDR3 bases are TGTGCCACCAGTGAGGGGGGGGTCGGTGAGCAGTTCTTC.

This clonotype was detected many times. The chain uses TRBV7-2 and TRBJ1-5; D gene ambiguous. Germline loops: CDR1 SGHTA, CDR2 FQGNSA. The CDR3 length is 14 residues. The germline V and J ends were trimmed by 6 bases and 5 bases, with 14 bases remaining between them. The CDR3 sequence is CASSSSEVYQPQHF. The DNA of the CDR3 is TGTGCCAGCAGTTCTAGCGAGGTTTATCAGCCCCAGCATTTT.

The chain is built from TRBV7-2 and TRBJ2-1, with D perhaps assigned TRBD1 or TRBD2 (5 bases each). V gave up 4 bases and J gave up 3 bases, with 22 bases separating them. This CDR3 spans 18 amino acids. Germline V gene lookup returns CDR1 SGHTA and CDR2 FQGNSA. This CDR3 reads CASSSLRGPMGVYNEQFF. CDR3 nucleotides: TGTGCCAGCAGCTCGTTAAGGGGCCCGATGGGGGTCTACAATGAGCAGTTCTTC.

This clonotype was seen a few times. The chain is built from TRBV12-3 or TRBV12-4 and TRBJ2-7; D might be TRBD2 (6 bases). This CDR3 spans 16 amino acids. Trimming cost V 5 bases and J 0 bases, with 17 bases left between them. The CDR3 reads CASSGGSRGSSYEQYF. The CDR3 DNA is TGTGCCAGCAGTGGGGGTTCCCGGGGGAGCTCCTACGAGCAGTACTTC.

This clonotype has at least ten counts. The chain couples TRBV20-1 to TRBJ2-4, with D possibly being TRBD2 (7 bases). V shed 6 bases and J shed 6 bases, with 15 bases lying between them. Germline CDR1 DFQATT, CDR2 SNEGSKA (reference sequence). The CDR3 is 13 amino acids. The CDR3 nucleotides are TGCAGTGCAGGGGGGGGGTTTCTAAACATTCAGTACTTC. Its translation is CSAGGGFLNIQYF.

V and J are TRBV6-6 and TRBJ2-1, with 7 bases that match TRBD1. This CDR3 is 17 amino acids long. Per germline, CDR1 MNHNY and CDR2 SVGAGI (reference sequence). The junction had 10 bases not matched to a gene; V was cut back by 5 bases and J by 0 bases. The CDR3 is CASSKRQGEYSYNEQFF. DNA for the CDR3: TGTGCCAGCAGTAAACGACAGGGCGAGTACTCCTACAATGAGCAGTTCTTC.

This clonotype was counted between two and nine times. The chain has TRBV5-1 and TRBJ2-7; perhaps TRBD1 as D (6 bases). CDR3 length: 16 amino acids. Trimming took 8 bases from V and 2 from J, leaving 23 bases between them. CDR1 and CDR2 from the germline V gene are SGHRS and YFSETQ. CDR3 in DNA: TGCGCCAGTCAGCAGGGGTCAGGCCGATTCGCCTACGAGCAGTACTTC. Its protein is CASQQGSGRFAYEQYF.

This clonotype has a handful of counts. The junction departs from the called germline gene at one end, perhaps through a read error. This chain links TRBV20-1 with TRBJ1-5, with D tentatively TRBD1 (6 bases). Per the germline V gene, CDR1 is DFQATT and CDR2 is SNEGSKA (reference sequence). This CDR3 region has 12 residues. This chain's CDR3 is CSAGDRIQPQHF. For the CDR3, the DNA is TGCAGTGCTGGAGACAGGATTCAGCCCCAGCATTTT.

This clonotype was seen repeatedly, ten times or more. The chain uses TRBV20-1 and TRBJ2-7; 13 bases map to TRBD2. CDR1 and CDR2 (germline): DFQATT, SNEGSKA (reference sequence). J lost 2 bases, V lost 7 bases, and 5 bases had no gene match. There are 14 residues in the CDR3. The chain's CDR3 is CSGLAGGLAYEQYF. CDR3 DNA sequence: TGCAGTGGACTAGCGGGGGGCCTTGCCTACGAGCAGTACTTC.

This clonotype occurred many times. V usage is TRBV11-2 and J usage is TRBJ2-1; possible D gene TRBD1, 7 bases. From germline, CDR1 is SGHAT and CDR2 FQNNGV. The length of the CDR3 is 12 residues. Trimming took off 5 bases at V and 10 bases at J, with 12 bases between the two ends. The CDR3 DNA reads TGTGCCAGCAGCCCAGGGGGGCGCGAGCAGTTCTTC. Protein product: CASSPGGREQFF.

This clonotype was seen only a few times. This sequence joins TRBV7-8 and TRBJ2-2, with D uncertain. CDR1 and CDR2 from the germline V gene are SGHVS and FQNEAQ. Trimming removed 1 base at V and 3 bases at J, with 12 bases between. This CDR3 spans 16 amino acids. The CDR3 reads CASSLGPVLDTGELFF. The DNA of the CDR3 is TGTGCCAGCAGCTTAGGGCCAGTATTGGACACCGGGGAGCTGTTTTTT.

This clonotype was counted only a few times. This chain's CDR3 is CSARALGQGGRTDTQYF. In nucleotides, the CDR3 is TGCAGTGCTAGAGCTCTTGGACAGGGAGGGCGCACAGATACGCAGTATTTT. This sequence joins TRBV20-1 and TRBJ2-3, with D possibly being TRBD1 (8 bases). The V gene lost 1 base and the J gene lost 1 base, with 18 bases spanning the gap. The CDR3 consists of 17 residues. The germline V gene has CDR1 DFQATT and CDR2 SNEGSKA (reference sequence).

In its sample, this clonotype was seen a few times. The V and J genes are TRBV12-3 or TRBV12-4 and TRBJ2-3, with unresolved D. The CDR3 is 14 amino acids. V was cut by 1 base and J by 0 bases, with 5 bases left in between. CDR3 loop: CASSLGYSTDTQYF. The DNA for the CDR3 is TGTGCCAGCAGTTTAGGGTATAGCACAGATACGCAGTATTTT.

In this sample, this clonotype turned up a few times. The chain couples TRBV7-3 to TRBJ2-2; D is unclear. CDR3 length equals 12 residues. V was clipped by 5 bases and J by 7 bases, with 8 bases between them. Looked up from germline, CDR1 is SGHTA and CDR2 is FQGTGA. This CDR3 reads CASSLAFGELFF. The CDR3 bases are TGTGCCAGCAGCCTCGCCTTCGGGGAGCTGTTTTTT.

In its sample, this clonotype was seen a few times. This chain joins TRBV20-1 and TRBJ2-5; weak D call: TRBD1 (5 bases). Germline V gene sequence: CDR1 DFQATT, CDR2 SNEGSKA (reference sequence). V was cut by 8 bases and J by 1 base, with 11 bases left in between. This CDR3 comprises 12 residues. The CDR3 DNA reads as TGCAGTCTAGGGGTGTCCCAAGAGACCCAGTACTTC. Translated, it gives CSLGVSQETQYF.

A few counts support this clonotype. The chain is built from TRBV20-1 and TRBJ2-3, with D maybe TRBD2 (7 bases). CDR1 and CDR2 from the germline V gene are DFQATT and SNEGSKA (reference sequence). There are 15 residues in the CDR3. The V end was cut by 6 bases, the J end by 5 bases, with 21 bases between. CDR3 loop: CSASVRGGPGDTQYF. The CDR3 DNA reads TGCAGTGCCTCAGTAAGGGGGGGCCCCGGAGATACGCAGTATTTT.

V is TRBV7-2 and J is TRBJ1-1; a possible D gene is TRBD1 (6 bases). The germline gives CDR1 SGHTA, CDR2 FQGNSA. The CDR3 sequence is 16 residues long. V was clipped by 5 bases and J by 0 bases, with 16 bases between them. The CDR3 here is CASSPVRGPMNTEAFF. The DNA of the CDR3 is TGTGCCAGCAGCCCGGTCAGGGGACCCATGAACACTGAAGCTTTCTTT.

This clonotype appeared a few times. The V and J genes are TRBV7-2 and TRBJ2-2, with D perhaps being TRBD1 or TRBD2 (7 bases each). In germline, CDR1 is SGHTA, CDR2 FQGNSA. CDR3 size: 15 residues. V was pared by 6 bases and J by 0 bases, with 11 bases between. CDR3 in DNA: TGTGCCAGCAGGAGCGGGACAGCGAACACCGGGGAGCTGTTTTTT. Translation: CASRSGTANTGELFF.

This clonotype was picked up a small number of times. The chain carries TRBV29-1 and TRBJ2-1; perhaps TRBD2 as D (5 bases). The CDR3 is 12 residues long. V gave up 7 bases and J gave up 1 base, with 8 bases separating them. CDR1 and CDR2 (germline): SQVTM, ANQGSEA. The chain's CDR3 is CSGRESYNEQFF. CDR3 bases: TGCAGCGGAAGGGAGTCCTACAATGAGCAGTTCTTC.

The table lists this clonotype with many counts. The genes are TRBV4-3 and TRBJ2-3, with a weak D call TRBD2 (7 bases). Germline assignment: CDR1 LGHNA and CDR2 YSLEER. Trimming took off 2 bases at V and 4 bases at J, with 13 bases between the two ends. The CDR3 covers 15 residues. The CDR3 is CASSQRGGAADTQYF. The CDR3 nucleotides read TGCGCCAGCAGCCAAAGAGGGGGGGCAGCAGATACGCAGTATTTT.

This clonotype was counted at least ten times. The J gene is TRBJ2-2, the V gene TRBV6-4; TRBD1 is a possible D gene (6 bases). Germline lookup yields CDR1 MRHNA and CDR2 SNTAGT. V was cut by 6 bases and J by 5 bases, with 13 bases left in between. This CDR3 comprises 14 residues. The CDR3 is CASSLGQSTGELFF. Here the CDR3 DNA reads TGTGCCAGCAGCCTCGGACAGTCAACCGGGGAGCTGTTTTTT.

This sequence joins TRBV29-1 and TRBJ2-3, with 9 bases lining up with TRBD1. The CDR3 covers 15 residues. V was pared by 7 bases and J by 0 bases, with 8 bases of the junction left unmatched. Germline CDR1 SQVTM, CDR2 ANQGSEA. DNA of the CDR3: TGCAGCGCCGCGACCGGACAGGGGAGCACAGATACGCAGTATTTT. It codes for CSAATGQGSTDTQYF.

V usage is TRBV9 and J usage is TRBJ1-4, with D unclear. The CDR3 totals 15 residues. Germline V CDR1 and CDR2: SGDLS, YYNGEE. With 3 bases removed from V and 0 bases from J, the gap between germline ends came to 9 bases. The CDR3 sequence: CASSEYLTTNEKLFF. The CDR3 DNA reads TGTGCCAGCAGCGAATACCTCACAACTAATGAAAAACTGTTTTTT.

This clonotype was detected ten times or more. The chain employs TRBV25-1 and TRBJ1-6; D not resolved. The V and J ends lost 4 bases and 6 bases respectively, with 7 bases between them. The CDR3 contains 13 residues. CDR1 is MGHDK and CDR2 is SYGVNS in the germline V gene. CDR3 region: CASSAAFNSPLHF. DNA of the CDR3: TGTGCCAGCAGTGCAGCGTTTAATTCACCCCTCCACTTT.

This clonotype has ten or more counts. The chain uses TRBV27 and TRBJ2-7; 7 bases map to TRBD1. After removal of 2 bases from V and 4 bases from J, the junction contained 5 bases not matched to a gene. This CDR3 spans 14 amino acids. Germline lookup yields CDR1 MNHEY and CDR2 SMNVEV (reference sequence). The CDR3 nucleotides read TGTGCCAGCAGTTTAAGGGACAGAGGTTACGAGCAGTACGTC. Residues: CASSLRDRGYEQYV.